Below are 18 T cell receptor beta chains sequenced from a single sample in a study of regulatory T cells in long-lasting Graves disease (dated by TCRdb to 2020 to 2022). According to the study, the label for this sample's time point signals: newly diagnosed GD, antithyroid drugs for less than 3 months. For both TCR sequencing and RNA sequencing, RNA was extracted from PBMCs in TRIzol. Preparation of the library involved multiplex PCR. These reads were obtained on an Illumina HiSeq 4000. iRepertoire HTBI primers and Arm-PCR amplification of CDR3 regions were used to construct TCR beta libraries. In TCRdb, the public reads were trimmed at Q25 with fastp and aligned with MiXCR, with productive beta chains retained. Identical CDR3 protein sequences are pooled into one entry, listed with their most common genes and DNA. Across this sample there are 350,000 to 550,000 distinct CDR3 sequences, with about 17% seen only once. Jointly, the top ten make up 23% of the sample.

This sample also appeared in a second study, on T cells in Graves' hyperthyroidism and ophthalmopathy.

This material consisted of peripheral blood mononuclear cells (PBMCs), taken at new diagnosis, from a patient treated with antithyroid drugs. Source of these receptors: a woman between 18 and 29 years old with Graves disease. Donor details come from another sample of the same person, matched by shared clones.

This clonotype showed up many times. This chain connects TRBV6-2 or TRBV6-3 to TRBJ2-7; TRBD1 matches at 7 bases. Germline V lookup: CDR1 MNHEY, CDR2 SVGEGT. With V trimmed by 1 base and J by 0 bases, 12 bases remained unmatched. The CDR3 length is 18 residues. The CDR3 DNA reads as TGTGCCAGCAGTTACTTCCCACCGGGACAGAAGTACTCCTACGAGCAGTACTTC. Translation: CASSYFPPGQKYSYEQYF.

The table lists this clonotype with a few counts. V and J are TRBV29-1 and TRBJ1-4, with a possible D match to TRBD1 (5 bases). Germline V lookup: CDR1 SQVTM, CDR2 ANQGSEA. Trimming left V 6 bases short and J 4 bases short, with 15 bases between. The CDR3 is 14 amino acids. The CDR3 region has the DNA TGCAGCGTCGCCCTGGGACGGCTTAATGAAAAACTGTTTTTT. It is translated as CSVALGRLNEKLFF.

Details on this clonotype: This sequence is one base from a far larger clone and is likely a read error. The chain links TRBV12-3 or TRBV12-4 to TRBJ2-5; D remains ambiguous. The CDR3 sequence is 19 residues long. CDR3 region: CGSSLGQSIGRSHQETQYF. The CDR3 DNA reads TGTGGCAGCAGTTTAGGGCAGTCCATCGGAAGGTCACATCAAGAGACCCAGTACTTC.

In its sample, this clonotype was seen many times. This chain joins TRBV27 and TRBJ2-7, with TRBD1 matching 8 bases. The CDR3 length is 14 residues. The trim removed 5 bases at V and 3 bases at J, leaving 6 bases unmatched. Germline loops: CDR1 MNHEY, CDR2 SMNVEV (reference sequence). The CDR3 DNA reads TGTGCCAGCAGTCCGACAGGGGTAGACTACGAGCAGTACTTC. It is translated as CASSPTGVDYEQYF.

This clonotype has at least ten counts. Here the CDR3 reads CATVSKRGKTEAFF. Here the CDR3 DNA reads TGTGCCACTGTCTCAAAGAGGGGGAAAACTGAAGCTTTCTTT. This chain links TRBV15 with TRBJ1-1; D might be TRBD1 (6 bases). The V gene lost 9 bases and the J gene lost 5 bases, with 19 bases spanning the gap. The germline V gene has CDR1 LNHNV and CDR2 YYDKDF (reference sequence). This CDR3 is built from 14 residues. Combining the CDR3 with reference TRBV15 and TRBJ1-1 gives the whole variable domain DAMVIQNPRYQVTQFGKPVTLSCSQTLNHNVMYWYQQKSSQAPKLLFHYYDKDFNNEADTPDNFQSRRPNTSFCFLDIRSPGLGDTAMYLCATVSKRGKTEAFFGQGTRLTVV.

This clonotype was recorded a few times. The chain has TRBV30 and TRBJ2-2; unclear D gene. The V gene lost 0 bases and the J gene lost 5 bases, with 7 bases spanning the gap. The CDR3 length is 13 residues. From germline, CDR1 is GTSNPN and CDR2 SVGIG (reference sequence). The CDR3 reads CAWSVVPTGELFF. CDR3 DNA: TGTGCCTGGAGTGTGGTTCCTACCGGGGAGCTGTTTTTT.

The CDR3 nucleotides are TGCAGTGCTCTTGGCTACACCTTC. Translating gives CSALGYTF. The chain carries TRBV20-1 and TRBJ1-2; unclear D gene. Germline-derived CDR1 and CDR2 are DFQATT and SNEGSKA (reference sequence). This CDR3 spans 8 amino acids. V lost 5 bases, J lost 7 bases, and 2 bases lay in between.

There are many counts of this clonotype. The V call is TRBV13, the J call TRBJ2-7; D might be TRBD2 (5 bases). The CDR3 spans 14 residues. Germline V CDR1 and CDR2: PRHDT, FYEKMQ (reference sequence). V lost 0 bases and J 1 base, leaving 7 bases between the germline ends. CDR3 in amino acids: CASSLGRVSYEQYF. The CDR3 region has the DNA TGTGCCAGCAGCTTAGGGAGGGTTTCCTACGAGCAGTACTTC.

The rearrangement uses TRBV19 and TRBJ2-1; 7 bases align to TRBD2. The CDR3 consists of 13 residues. V lost 1 base to trimming and J lost 15 bases; unmatched junction nucleotides: 9. Germline CDR1 is LNHDA and CDR2 is SQIVND (reference sequence). This CDR3 reads CASSIGKRGLRFF. The DNA of the CDR3 is TGTGCCAGTAGTATAGGAAAGCGGGGCCTTAGGTTCTTC.

This clonotype occurred many times. The chain is built from TRBV3-1 and TRBJ2-3; D is perhaps TRBD2 (5 bases). There are 13 residues in the CDR3. CDR1 and CDR2 from the germline V gene are LGHDT and YNNKEL (reference sequence). The V and J ends lost 9 bases and 8 bases respectively, with 18 bases between them. The CDR3 sequence is CASSPPRVATQYF. The CDR3 DNA reads as TGTGCCAGTTCGCCCCCGAGGGTGGCTACGCAGTATTTT.

This rearrangement joins TRBV5-1 to TRBJ2-5; D ambiguous. There are 14 residues in the CDR3. Germline V gene lookup returns CDR1 SGHRS and CDR2 YFSETQ. V shed 4 bases and J shed 3 bases, with 13 bases lying between them. The CDR3 protein is CASSTAAYKETQYF. The CDR3 coding sequence is TGCGCCAGCAGCACTGCGGCCTATAAAGAGACCCAGTACTTC.

The chain has TRBV20-1 and TRBJ2-3; D perhaps matches TRBD1 (5 bases). The CDR3 runs to 14 residues. The germline V gene has CDR1 DFQATT and CDR2 SNEGSKA (reference sequence). The CDR3 DNA reads TGCAGCCAGGGCGAACTCGGAGCCGCGGATACGCAGTATTTT. It yields the protein CSQGELGAADTQYF.

This clonotype was recorded many times. The chain employs TRBV2 and TRBJ2-2; the D is unclear. This CDR3 has 15 amino acids. Germline loops: CDR1 SNHLY, CDR2 FYNNEI. The germline V and J ends were trimmed by 7 bases and 6 bases, with 18 bases remaining between them. The CDR3 DNA is TGTGCCAGCATAGAGGATCCCGAGTGGGCCGGGGAGCTGTTTTTT. Translating it yields CASIEDPEWAGELFF.

This clonotype appeared many times. The DNA of the CDR3 is TGTGCCAGCAGCCCGGTCCGGACTAGCCAAGAGACCCAGTACTTC. Translated, it gives CASSPVRTSQETQYF. The chain is built from TRBV7-8 and TRBJ2-5, with TRBD2 identical over 7 bases. The V gene's germline CDR1 is SGHVS and CDR2 FQNEAQ. The CDR3 runs to 15 residues. Trimming at V came to 5 bases and at J to 1 base, leaving 7 bases not matched to a gene. The variable domain in full, with the rest retrieved from reference TRBV7-8 and TRBJ2-5, is GAGVSQSPRYKVAKRGQDVALRCDPISGHVSLFWYQQALGQGPEFLTYFQNEAQLDKSGLPSDRFFAERPEGSVSTLKIQRTQQEDSAVYLCASSPVRTSQETQYFGPGTRLLVL.

This chain uses TRBV5-1 with TRBJ1-2, with D perhaps matching TRBD1 (6 bases). Germline V gene sequence: CDR1 SGHRS, CDR2 YFSETQ. V lost 2 bases and J lost 4, with 12 bases in between. The CDR3 length is 14 residues. CDR3 protein: CASSFQEQGYGYTF. The DNA for the CDR3 is TGCGCCAGCAGCTTTCAAGAACAGGGCTATGGCTACACCTTC.

The rearrangement uses TRBV20-1 and TRBJ2-3; D may be TRBD1 or TRBD2 (5 bases each). V lost 3 bases and J lost 4, with 20 bases in between. Germline V gene data show CDR1 as DFQATT and CDR2 as SNEGSKA (reference sequence). The CDR3 length is 16 residues. CDR3 coding DNA: TGCAGTGCTAGCCCGAAGGTAGGGACCACAGCAGATACGCAGTATTTT. This gives the protein CSASPKVGTTADTQYF.

This clonotype was detected ten times or more. The chain employs TRBV12-3 or TRBV12-4 and TRBJ1-5; tentatively, D is TRBD1 (6 bases). The CDR3 sequence is 16 residues long. Trimming cost V 6 bases and J 0 bases, with 15 bases left between them. The CDR3 sequence: CASSQRGDYSNQPQHF. CDR3 in DNA: TGTGCCAGCAGCCAGAGGGGGGATTATAGCAATCAGCCCCAGCATTTT.

This clonotype has more than one count but fewer than ten. The V and J genes are TRBV4-1 and TRBJ2-7; 12 bases agree with TRBD1. This CDR3 contains 17 residues. Germline V gene sequence: CDR1 MGHRA, CDR2 YSYEKL. With 0 bases clipped from V and 7 bases from J, the junction kept 10 bases outside the gene matches. The CDR3, as DNA: TGCGCCAGCAGCCAAGATCCTCCGGGACAGGGGGCTCGGGAGCAGTACTTC. As protein: CASSQDPPGQGAREQYF.